Listed here are 29 T cell receptor beta chains from one sample, sequenced in a study of cytomegalovirus exposure and HLA in healthy donors. Both 60 Vbeta primers and 13 Jbeta primers went into the PCR. Generated by immunoSEQ multiplex PCR, the TCRdb table keeps only in-frame clones and is missing some. The sample has 110,000 to 150,000 clones; about 75% are singletons. Specimen: PBMCs. All receptors derive from a woman aged 25 to 39 in good health and CMV-seronegative.

This clone was counted only a few times. The J gene is TRBJ1-4, the V gene TRBV2; TRBD1 is a possible D gene (5 bases). Between the trimmed V and J ends, which lost 2 bases and 4 bases, there was a span of 8 bases. Germline V CDR1 and CDR2: SNHLY, FYNNEI. This CDR3 spans 14 amino acids. The chain's CDR3 is CASSEWGFNEKLFF. For the CDR3, the DNA is TGTGCCAGCAGTGAATGGGGCTTTAATGAAAAACTGTTTTTT.

This chain uses TRBV5-1 with TRBJ2-1; D may be TRBD1 (5 bases). Germline lookup yields CDR1 SGHRS and CDR2 YFSETQ. V was pared by 0 bases and J by 8 bases, with 9 bases between. This CDR3 spans 13 amino acids. The CDR3 reads CASSLGQGHEQFF. As DNA, the CDR3 is TGCGCCAGCAGCTTGGGTCAGGGCCATGAGCAGTTCTTC.

The genes are TRBV5-8 and TRBJ2-5; a weak D match, TRBD1 (5 bases). The J call is doubtful: the DNA matches TRBJ2-7 better. Germline V gene lookup returns CDR1 SGHTS and CDR2 YDEGEE. The CDR3 has 16 amino acids. The CDR3 coding sequence is TGTGCCAGCAGCCGTCCCCTGGCGGTAGGGGTCCACGAGCAGTACTTC. It encodes CASSRPLAVGVHEQYF.

Only a few counts were recorded for this clone. The V and J genes are TRBV19 and TRBJ1-6, with 8 bases lining up with TRBD1. Germline V gives CDR1 LNHDA, CDR2 SQIVND (reference sequence). The CDR3 has 13 residues. V dropped 8 bases and J dropped 9; count of bases not matched to a gene: 6. CDR3 residues: CASHRGRGSPLHF. CDR3 DNA: TGTGCCAGTCACAGGGGGAGAGGTTCACCCCTCCACTTT.

The chain carries TRBV19 and TRBJ2-3, with 7 bases that match TRBD1. The germline V gene encodes CDR1 LNHDA and CDR2 SQIVND (reference sequence). After removal of 8 bases from V and 6 bases from J, the junction contained 2 bases not matched to a gene. The CDR3 has 11 residues. The CDR3 nucleotides are TGTGCCAGTTCGGACAGGGATACGCAGTATTTT. Translating it yields CASSDRDTQYF.

The chain recombines TRBV28 with TRBJ1-5; no clear D. The CDR3 spans 13 residues. Trimming left V 1 base short and J 6 bases short, with 7 bases between. Germline CDR1 is MDHEN and CDR2 is SYDVKM. The CDR3 sequence is CASSLFRGQPQHF. In DNA, the CDR3 is TGTGCCAGCAGTTTATTTCGAGGTCAGCCCCAGCATTTT.

The chain combines TRBV7-8 with TRBJ2-5; D gene ambiguous. Germline values: CDR1 SGHVS, CDR2 FQNEAQ. V dropped 5 bases and J dropped 1 base, with 14 bases sitting between them. This CDR3 comprises 15 residues. The CDR3: CASSVIGAAQETQYF. The CDR3 coding sequence is TGTGCCAGCAGCGTGATCGGTGCGGCCCAAGAGACCCAGTACTTC.

The chain recombines TRBV4-1 with TRBJ2-1, with TRBD2 matching over 7 bases. The ends lost 0 bases at V and 4 bases at J; junction bases unmatched: 9. CDR3 length: 17 amino acids. Germline-derived CDR1 and CDR2 are MGHRA and YSYEKL. CDR3 protein: CASSQDTAGSLYNEQFF. CDR3 nucleotides: TGCGCCAGCAGCCAAGATACAGCGGGAAGCCTTTACAATGAGCAGTTCTTC.

DNA of the CDR3: TGTGCCAGCAGCTCGGACAGGGGGGATACGCAGTATTTT. Its translation: CASSSDRGDTQYF. The genes are TRBV7-2 and TRBJ2-3, with TRBD1 matching over 10 bases. The CDR3 covers 13 residues. V dropped 4 bases and J dropped 6; count of bases not matched to a gene: 1. Looked up from germline, CDR1 is SGHTA and CDR2 is FQGNSA.

This clone was seen more than once but under ten times. J is TRBJ2-5 and V is TRBV19; D unclear. The V end was cut by 1 base, the J end by 1 base, with 10 bases between. Germline V gives CDR1 LNHDA, CDR2 SQIVND (reference sequence). This CDR3 is built from 15 residues. CDR3 amino acids: CASSIVFPPQETQYF. The DNA of the CDR3 is TGTGCCAGTAGTATAGTATTCCCTCCCCAAGAGACCCAGTACTTC.

This clone occurred a few times. The chain carries TRBV6-1 and TRBJ2-4; tentatively, D is TRBD2 (6 bases). V was pared by 5 bases and J by 8 bases, with 19 bases between. Germline CDR1 MNHNS, CDR2 SASEGT. The CDR3 consists of 15 residues. This CDR3 is CASSPGGAAGHIQYF. The CDR3, as DNA: TGTGCCAGCAGTCCCGGCGGGGCAGCAGGACACATTCAGTACTTC.

The CDR3 sequence: CASTPDSTSSYNSPLHF. The CDR3 DNA follows: TGTGCCAGTACCCCGGACAGTACGAGCTCCTATAATTCACCCCTCCACTTT. The chain links TRBV19 to TRBJ1-6; possibly TRBD1 for D (6 bases). Per the germline V gene, CDR1 is LNHDA and CDR2 is SQIVND (reference sequence). The CDR3 extends over 17 amino acids. Trimming shortened V by 7 bases and J by 0 bases, and 16 bases separated the two germline ends.

The V call is TRBV7-2, the J call TRBJ1-1, with 7 bases lining up with TRBD1. Losses at the gene ends were 1 base for V and 11 bases for J; bases not matched to a gene: 7. CDR1 is SGHTA and CDR2 is FQGNSA in the germline V gene. The CDR3 is 13 residues long. CDR3: CASSLDRGGGAFF. CDR3 nucleotide sequence: TGTGCCAGCAGCTTAGACAGGGGAGGCGGCGCTTTCTTT. Variable domain in full (rest from reference TRBV7-2 and TRBJ1-1): GAGVSQSPSNKVTEKGKDVELRCDPISGHTALYWYRQSLGQGLEFLIYFQGNSAPDKSGLPSDRFSAERTGGSVSTLTIQRTQQEDSAVYLCASSLDRGGGAFFGQGTRLTVV.

This clone showed up just a few times. The genes are TRBV5-1 and TRBJ1-6, with D perhaps TRBD1 (6 bases). CDR1 SGHRS and CDR2 YFSETQ come from the germline V gene. This CDR3 has 16 residues. The V end was cut by 3 bases, the J end by 9 bases, with 19 bases between. This chain's CDR3 is CASSSRNRALSSPLHF. Written as DNA, the CDR3 is TGCGCCAGCAGCTCAAGGAACAGGGCCCTCAGTTCACCCCTCCACTTT.

This rearrangement joins TRBV11-2 to TRBJ2-5; D unresolved. CDR1 and CDR2 from the germline V gene are SGHAT and FQNNGV. V gave up 1 base and J gave up 6 bases, with 12 bases separating them. This CDR3 contains 14 residues. The CDR3: CASSLGQLQKTQYF. CDR3 coding DNA: TGTGCCAGCAGCTTAGGGCAGTTACAAAAGACCCAGTACTTC.

This sequence joins TRBV2 and TRBJ1-2; TRBD1 might be the D (6 bases). This CDR3 spans 14 amino acids. V lost 9 bases and J 2 bases, leaving 16 bases between the germline ends. The germline CDR1 and CDR2 sequences are SNHLY and FYNNEI. The CDR3 DNA sequence: TGTGCCAGTTCGGTGCAGGACAGCAACTATGGCTACACCTTC. It is translated as CASSVQDSNYGYTF. The whole variable domain, filled in from reference TRBV2 and TRBJ1-2, reads EPEVTQTPSHQVTQMGQEVILRCVPISNHLYFYWYRQILGQKVEFLVSFYNNEISEKSEIFDDQFSVERPDGSNFTLKIRSTKLEDSAMYFCASSVQDSNYGYTFGSGTRLTVV.

The V and J genes are TRBV5-1 and TRBJ2-5, with 7 bases fitting TRBD2. V lost 5 bases, J lost 4 bases, and 8 bases stayed unmatched. This CDR3 comprises 14 residues. In germline, CDR1 is SGHRS, CDR2 YFSETQ. Here the CDR3 reads CASSLQRELETQYF. As DNA, the CDR3 is TGCGCCAGCAGTTTACAGCGGGAACTAGAGACCCAGTACTTC. The variable domain in full, with the rest retrieved from reference TRBV5-1 and TRBJ2-5, is KAGVTQTPRYLIKTRGQQVTLSCSPISGHRSVSWYQQTPGQGLQFLFEYFSETQRNKGNFPGRFSGRQFSNSRSEMNVSTLELGDSALYLCASSLQRELETQYFGPGTRLLVL.

This clone has a handful of counts. The V call is TRBV30, the J call TRBJ1-6, with TRBD1 matching over 7 bases. This CDR3 has 14 amino acids. V was pared by 0 bases and J by 10 bases, with 6 bases of the junction left unmatched. From germline, CDR1 is GTSNPN and CDR2 SVGIG (reference sequence). The CDR3 region is CAWSVLQGRSPLHF. The CDR3 nucleotides are TGTGCCTGGAGTGTGTTACAGGGGCGATCACCCCTCCACTTT.

V is TRBV5-1 and J is TRBJ2-3, with 10 bases matching TRBD2. After removal of 4 bases from V and 6 bases from J, the junction contained 11 bases not matched to a gene. The CDR3 sequence is 16 residues long. Per germline, CDR1 SGHRS and CDR2 YFSETQ. The CDR3 spells CASSDPQRGGEDTQYF. DNA of the CDR3: TGCGCCAGCAGCGACCCTCAGCGGGGGGGCGAGGATACGCAGTATTTT. Looking up the rest from reference TRBV5-1 and TRBJ2-3 gives the full variable domain: KAGVTQTPRYLIKTRGQQVTLSCSPISGHRSVSWYQQTPGQGLQFLFEYFSETQRNKGNFPGRFSGRQFSNSRSEMNVSTLELGDSALYLCASSDPQRGGEDTQYFGPGTRLTVL.

The chain carries TRBV4-2 and TRBJ1-2, with D perhaps TRBD1 (5 bases). The CDR3 loop spans 16 amino acids. Trimming cost V 0 bases and J 0 bases, with 11 bases left between them. The germline CDR1 and CDR2 sequences are LGHNA and YNFKEQ. CDR3 in DNA: TGTGCCAGCAGCCAAGATGGCGGGGGAGCTAACTATGGCTACACCTTC. This sequence encodes CASSQDGGGANYGYTF.

The chain combines TRBV9 with TRBJ1-3, with TRBD1 matching 7 bases. Germline V gene lookup returns CDR1 SGDLS and CDR2 YYNGEE. CDR3 length: 14 amino acids. V was pared by 3 bases and J by 6 bases, with 6 bases of the junction left unmatched. In nucleotides, the CDR3 is TGTGCCAGCAGCGCCCGACAGGGTTTAAACACCATATATTTT. Translated, it gives CASSARQGLNTIYF.

The gene calls are TRBV6-5 and TRBJ1-2; D gene unclear. The CDR3 totals 13 residues. Looked up from germline, CDR1 is MNHEY and CDR2 is SVGAGI. The germline V and J ends were trimmed by 4 bases and 4 bases, with 10 bases remaining between them. CDR3 loop: CASSSIPGYGYTF. In DNA, the CDR3 is TGTGCCAGCAGTTCCATTCCCGGCTATGGCTACACCTTC.

V is TRBV10-3 and J is TRBJ2-1; perhaps TRBD1 as D (7 bases). V lost 10 bases to trimming and J lost 1 base, with 17 bases between them. The length of the CDR3 is 15 residues. The germline gives CDR1 ENHRY, CDR2 SYGVKD. The CDR3 DNA reads as TGTGCCACAGGGGGGACAGAGACATCCTACAATGAGCAGTTCTTC. Translating gives CATGGTETSYNEQFF.

The chain carries TRBV30 and TRBJ2-5; 7 nucleotides line up with TRBD2. Germline V gene sequence: CDR1 GTSNPN, CDR2 SVGIG (reference sequence). The CDR3 runs 19 residues. The junction had 20 bases not matched to a gene; V was cut back by 4 bases and J by 0 bases. Here the CDR3 reads CAWTKGPRWDYQYQETQYF. CDR3 bases: TGTGCCTGGACAAAGGGCCCCCGCTGGGACTATCAGTACCAAGAGACCCAGTACTTC. Filled out from reference TRBV30 and TRBJ2-5, the complete variable domain reads SQTIHQWPATLVQPVGSPLSLECTVEGTSNPNLYWYRQAAGRGLQLLFYSVGIGQISSEVPQNLSASRPQDRQFILSSKKLLLSDSGFYLCAWTKGPRWDYQYQETQYFGPGTRLLVL.

This chain links TRBV6-5 with TRBJ2-7; no clear D. Germline V gene data show CDR1 as MNHEY and CDR2 as SVGAGI. V lost 6 bases and J 0 bases, leaving 12 bases between the germline ends. The CDR3 is 14 amino acids. The CDR3 bases are TGTGCCAGCAGCCTCTCTAGGAGCTCCTACGAGCAGTACTTC. This codes for CASSLSRSSYEQYF.

The chain employs TRBV18 and TRBJ2-7, with 7 bases lining up with TRBD1. Germline V gene data show CDR1 as KGHSH and CDR2 as LQKENI. V shed 4 bases, J shed 0 bases, and the junction held 9 bases outside the gene matches. The CDR3 has 16 amino acids. CDR3 loop: CASSLSGTVHSYEQYF. The CDR3 nucleotides read TGTGCCAGCTCACTATCCGGGACAGTTCACTCCTACGAGCAGTACTTC.

This chain links TRBV5-1 with TRBJ1-6, with TRBD1 identical over 9 bases. The J segment lost 7 bases and the V segment lost 1 base, leaving 15 bases of the junction unmatched. CDR3 size: 19 residues. The germline V gene has CDR1 SGHRS and CDR2 YFSETQ. CDR3 bases: TGCGCCAGCAGCTTGTTATCTATGGGACAGGGAATTGAAAATTCACCCCTCCACTTT. It translates to CASSLLSMGQGIENSPLHF. Using reference TRBV5-1 and TRBJ1-6 for the parts outside the CDR3, the full variable domain is KAGVTQTPRYLIKTRGQQVTLSCSPISGHRSVSWYQQTPGQGLQFLFEYFSETQRNKGNFPGRFSGRQFSNSRSEMNVSTLELGDSALYLCASSLLSMGQGIENSPLHFGNGTRLTVT.

This sequence joins TRBV27 and TRBJ2-5; D may be TRBD2 (6 bases). Trimming removed 5 bases at V and 5 bases at J, with 12 bases between. The CDR3 is 13 amino acids. Germline CDR1 is MNHEY and CDR2 is SMNVEV (reference sequence). The CDR3 sequence is CASSPAGDETQYF. The CDR3, as DNA: TGTGCCAGCAGTCCAGCGGGCGATGAGACCCAGTACTTC.

The chain carries TRBV25-1 and TRBJ2-3; 7 bases align to TRBD1. Losses at the gene ends were 4 bases for V and 14 bases for J; bases not matched to a gene: 12. Germline V gives CDR1 MGHDK, CDR2 SYGVNS. This CDR3 region has 13 residues. The CDR3 DNA is TGTGCCAGCAGTGGCAACTGGACAGGAGACTTGTATTTT. Amino acids: CASSGNWTGDLYF. Drawing the rest from reference TRBV25-1 and TRBJ2-3, the complete variable domain is EADIYQTPRYLVIGTGKKITLECSQTMGHDKMYWYQQDPGMELHLIHYSYGVNSTEKGDLSSESTVSRIRTEHFPLTLESARPSHTSQYLCASSGNWTGDLYFGPGTRLTVL.